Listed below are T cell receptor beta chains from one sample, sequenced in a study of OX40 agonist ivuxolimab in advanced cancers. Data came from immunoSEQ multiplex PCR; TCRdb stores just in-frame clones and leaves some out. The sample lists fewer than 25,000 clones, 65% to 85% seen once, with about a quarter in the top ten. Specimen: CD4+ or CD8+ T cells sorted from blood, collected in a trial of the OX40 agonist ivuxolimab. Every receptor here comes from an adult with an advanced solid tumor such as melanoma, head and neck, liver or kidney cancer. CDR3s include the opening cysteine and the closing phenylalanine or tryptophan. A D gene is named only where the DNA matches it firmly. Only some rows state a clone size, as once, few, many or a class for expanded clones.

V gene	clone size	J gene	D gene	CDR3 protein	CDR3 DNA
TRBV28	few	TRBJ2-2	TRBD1	CASSPPTRGRTGELFF	TGTGCCAGCAGTCCCCCGACCAGGGGGCGCACCGGGGAGCTGTTTTTT
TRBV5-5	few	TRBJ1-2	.	CASSETGGLYGYTF	TGTGCCAGCAGCGAAACGGGGGGGCTCTATGGCTACACCTTC
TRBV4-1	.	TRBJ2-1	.	CASSQDSPPYNEQFF	TGCGCCAGCAGCCAGGACTCCCCTCCTTACAATGAGCAGTTCTTC
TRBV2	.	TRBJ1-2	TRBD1	CASREDGTGRKGYTF	TGTGCCAGCAGAGAAGACGGGACAGGGCGGAAAGGCTACACCTTC
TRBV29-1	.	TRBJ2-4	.	CSVESGGKNIQYF	TGCAGCGTTGAATCCGGGGGCAAAAACATTCAGTACTTC
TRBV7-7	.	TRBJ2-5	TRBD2	CASSLGTSGARETQYF	TGTGCCAGCAGCTTAGGGACTAGCGGGGCGCGAGAGACCCAGTACTTC
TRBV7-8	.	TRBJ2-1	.	CASSIQPGAYNEQFF	TGTGCCAGCAGCATTCAGCCGGGCGCATACAATGAGCAGTTCTTC
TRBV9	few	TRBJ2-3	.	CASSPYVDTQYF	TGTGCCAGCAGCCCCTACGTAGATACGCAGTATTTT
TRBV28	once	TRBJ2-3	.	CASTVTSVSTDTQYF	TGTGCCAGCACCGTCACAAGCGTAAGCACAGATACGCAGTATTTT
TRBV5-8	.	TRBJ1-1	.	CASRGAQGWRNTEAFF	TGTGCCAGCAGGGGGGCCCAGGGCTGGCGGAACACTGAAGCTTTCTTT
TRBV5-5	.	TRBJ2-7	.	CASSSSVIGGRYYEQYF	TGTGCCAGCAGCTCCTCCGTTATCGGTGGAAGGTACTACGAGCAGTACTTC
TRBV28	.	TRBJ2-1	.	CASTPRPRGQIVYNEQFF	TGTGCCAGCACTCCAAGACCCCGGGGGCAAATTGTATACAATGAGCAGTTCTTC
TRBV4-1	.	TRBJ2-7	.	CASSPQGSYEQYF	TGCGCCAGCAGCCCTCAGGGGTCCTACGAGCAGTACTTC
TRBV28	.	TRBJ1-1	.	CASSLGSGLPTFF	TGTGCCAGCAGTCTAGGGAGCGGGCTCCCCACTTTCTTT
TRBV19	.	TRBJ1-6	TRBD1	CASTPDRSSYNSPLHF	TGTGCCAGTACCCCGGACAGGAGCTCCTATAATTCACCCCTCCACTTT
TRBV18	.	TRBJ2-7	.	CASSPGEVAASYEQYF	TGTGCCAGCTCGCCAGGAGAGGTGGCCGCCTCCTACGAGCAGTACTTC
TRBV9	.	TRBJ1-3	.	CASSVVLGGSSGNTIYF	TGTGCCAGCAGCGTAGTATTGGGGGGCTCCTCTGGAAACACCATATATTTT
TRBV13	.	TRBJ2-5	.	CASSSRTLQETQYF	TGTGCCAGCAGCTCCAGGACTTTGCAAGAGACCCAGTACTTC
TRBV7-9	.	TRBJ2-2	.	CASSLGGTPFQLFF	TGTGCCAGCAGCTTAGGTGGGACACCGTTCCAGCTGTTTTTT
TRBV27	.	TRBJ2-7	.	CASSLLGRGVNEQYF	TGTGCCAGCAGTTTATTGGGGAGAGGGGTAAACGAGCAGTACTTC
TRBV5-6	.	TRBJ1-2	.	CASSPRGSYGYTF	TGTGCCAGCAGCCCGAGGGGGAGCTATGGCTACACCTTC
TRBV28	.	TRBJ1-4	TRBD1	CASSVTPGQGVEKLFF	TGTGCCAGCAGTGTGACTCCGGGACAGGGGGTTGAAAAACTGTTTTTT
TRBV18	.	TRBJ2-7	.	CASSLDISYEQYF	TGTGCCAGCTCACTCGACATTTCCTACGAGCAGTACTTC
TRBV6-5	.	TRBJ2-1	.	CASSSTSNPIGQFF	TGTGCCAGCAGTAGCACTAGTAACCCCATAGGGCAGTTCTTC
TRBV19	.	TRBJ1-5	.	CASSTGHRSNQPQHF	TGTGCCAGTAGTACGGGTCATAGAAGCAATCAGCCCCAGCATTTT
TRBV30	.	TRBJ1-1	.	CAWSVLEVNTEAFF	TGTGCCTGGAGTGTACTGGAGGTGAACACTGAAGCTTTCTTT
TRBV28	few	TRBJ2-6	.	CASRMLRVESSGANVLTF	TGTGCCAGCAGGATGCTCAGGGTCGAAAGCTCTGGGGCCAACGTCCTGACTTTC
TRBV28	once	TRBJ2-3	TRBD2	CASSRGLADTDTQYF	TGTGCCAGCAGTCGGGGACTAGCGGATACAGATACGCAGTATTTT